The present T cell receptor beta chain was sequenced within a study of T cells in Graves' hyperthyroidism and ophthalmopathy. The study's findings and limits: A model of 13 V-J pairs discriminated ophthalmopathy from stable hyperthyroidism. Peripheral blood also featured most of the thyroid clonotypes expanded above 0.001.

Exclusion followed for patients with uncontrolled infection, other autoimmune disease, pregnancy or lactation. V lost 3 bases and J lost 0, with 18 bases in between. Germline assignment: CDR1 DFQATT and CDR2 SNEGSKA (reference sequence). This CDR3 is built from 16 residues. Notes on this clonotype: Its target is unknown.

Authors of the study amplified TCR beta CDR3 regions from RNA transcripts. Using the HTBI primer set, a first-round RT-PCR was run on the TCR CDR3. TCRdb fed the multiplex PCR reads into MiXCR, producing one record per CDR3 protein. The sample has a few hundred thousand distinct CDR3 sequences; around 20% are singletons. The source is a man younger than 30 with Graves' ophthalmopathy. The sequenced sample was blood. This chain links TRBV20-1 with TRBJ2-7; tentative D call: TRBD2 (5 bases). DNA for the CDR3: TGCAGTGCTAGTAGGAGGCGTTCTGTTTCCTCCTACGAGCAGTACTTC. Amino acid sequence: CSASRRRSVSSYEQYF.